The 25 T cell receptor beta chains below all came from one sample that was sequenced in a study of blood T cell repertoires in COVID-19. Some clones are missing from TCRdb's copy, which holds only in-frame ones; the method was immunoSEQ multiplex PCR. The repertoire consists of 170,000 or so clones, with about 75% occurring once and the leading ten covering 26%. Sequencing used peripheral blood. The receptor set was obtained from a woman in her 70s with acute or convalescent COVID-19.

The V and J genes are TRBV7-2 and TRBJ2-5, with TRBD1 as a possible D gene (5 bases). The CDR3 spans 14 residues. CDR1 is SGHTA and CDR2 is FQGNSA in the germline V gene. The V and J ends lost 5 bases and 5 bases respectively, with 15 bases between them. The CDR3: CASSLGPSGETQYF. In nucleotides, the CDR3 is TGTGCCAGCAGCCTGGGGCCCAGTGGGGAGACCCAGTACTTC.

A remark on this clone: Additional DNA sequences in this sample encode the identical CDR3. V usage is TRBV5-1 and J usage is TRBJ2-2; possible D gene TRBD1, 6 bases. Trimming left V 4 bases short and J 1 base short, with 8 bases between. CDR3 length: 14 amino acids. Germline V gene data show CDR1 as SGHRS and CDR2 as YFSETQ. The CDR3 bases are TGCGCCAGCAGCCTGGGACAGAACACCGGGGAGCTGTTTTTT. The encoded protein is CASSLGQNTGELFF.

CDR3 sequence reads: CASSQVGGNYGYTF. The DNA of the CDR3 is TGCGCCAGCAGCCAAGTCGGGGGGAACTATGGCTACACCTTC. The chain recombines TRBV4-1 with TRBJ1-2; maybe TRBD1 (5 bases). Trimming took 1 base from V and 2 from J, leaving 8 bases between them. The germline CDR1 and CDR2 sequences are MGHRA and YSYEKL. The CDR3 consists of 14 residues.

The sample holds one count of this clone. The rearrangement uses TRBV7-8 and TRBJ1-2; 8 positions agree with TRBD1. Germline V CDR1 and CDR2: SGHVS, FQNEAQ. V trimming: 0 bases; J trimming: 0 bases; junction bases outside the gene matches: 3. CDR3 length: 16 residues. Here the CDR3 DNA reads TGTGCCAGCAGCTTAGCAAGGACAGGGCCTAACTATGGCTACACCTTC. Amino acids: CASSLARTGPNYGYTF.

This chain connects TRBV7-9 to TRBJ2-1, with 7 nucleotides matching TRBD1. Germline CDR1 and CDR2: SEHNR and FQNEAQ (reference sequence). J gave up 9 bases and V 3 bases, and 8 bases lay outside the gene matches. The CDR3 has 14 residues. CDR3 coding DNA: TGTGCCAGCAGCTTGGGCGAGGGGGCGACTGAGCAGTTCTTC. This sequence encodes CASSLGEGATEQFF.

This clone showed up just once. V usage is TRBV6-5 and J usage is TRBJ2-2; a possible D gene is TRBD1 (6 bases). Trimming removed 6 bases at V and 5 bases at J, with 10 bases between. The CDR3 contains 13 residues. Germline V gives CDR1 MNHEY, CDR2 SVGAGI. CDR3 amino acids: CASRATGTGELFF. CDR3 coding DNA: TGTGCCAGCAGAGCTACAGGGACCGGGGAGCTGTTTTTT.

This chain connects TRBV2 to TRBJ2-2, with TRBD2 identical over 12 bases. The V and J ends lost 4 bases and 6 bases, in that order; junction bases with no gene match: 12. Germline V gene sequence: CDR1 SNHLY, CDR2 FYNNEI. The CDR3 consists of 18 residues. CDR3 sequence: CASSGLAGGPTGAGELFF. CDR3 DNA sequence: TGTGCCAGCAGTGGGCTAGCGGGAGGGCCCACAGGGGCCGGGGAGCTGTTTTTT.

The chain carries TRBV6-4 and TRBJ2-2; 8 bases align to TRBD2. Germline assignment: CDR1 MRHNA and CDR2 SNTAGT. Losses at the gene ends were 1 base for V and 3 bases for J; bases not matched to a gene: 7. The CDR3 has 17 residues. CDR3 loop: CASSDLGSGRYTGELFF. The CDR3 region has the DNA TGTGCCAGCAGTGACTTAGGCAGCGGGAGATACACCGGGGAGCTGTTTTTT.

The V call is TRBV11-1, the J call TRBJ2-3, with D unclear. The CDR3 length is 15 residues. Trimming left V 2 bases short and J 0 bases short, with 9 bases between. CDR1 SGHAT and CDR2 FQDESV come from the germline V gene (reference sequence). DNA of the CDR3: TGTGCCAGCAGCTTAAATCCTTCGAGCACAGATACGCAGTATTTT. Amino acid sequence: CASSLNPSSTDTQYF.

This chain joins TRBV19 and TRBJ1-3; 7 nucleotides match TRBD1. The CDR3 extends over 15 amino acids. The V gene end was trimmed by 7 bases and the J gene end by 1 base; junction bases not matched to a gene: 7. The germline gives CDR1 LNHDA, CDR2 SQIVND (reference sequence). The CDR3 DNA reads as TGTGCCAGTACGTCTCAGACAGGGTCTGGAAACACCATATATTTT. Protein: CASTSQTGSGNTIYF.

This clone came up a few times. V is TRBV6-1 and J is TRBJ2-1; 12 bases map to TRBD2. Germline CDR1 MNHNS, CDR2 SASEGT. This CDR3 spans 17 amino acids. Losses at the gene ends were 2 bases for V and 6 bases for J; bases not matched to a gene: 8. The CDR3 DNA reads TGTGCCAGCAGTGAACAAAGACCACTAGCGGGAGGCAATGAGCAGTTCTTC. This sequence encodes CASSEQRPLAGGNEQFF.

The chain recombines TRBV19 with TRBJ2-5; 9 nucleotides align to TRBD2. The CDR3 loop spans 16 amino acids. V dropped 3 bases and J dropped 1; count of bases not matched to a gene: 6. CDR1 and CDR2 from the germline V gene are LNHDA and SQIVND (reference sequence). The CDR3 is CASSITASGIQETQYF. For the CDR3, the DNA is TGTGCCAGTAGTATTACGGCTAGCGGGATCCAAGAGACCCAGTACTTC.

This chain uses TRBV6-5 with TRBJ2-1; the D gene is possibly TRBD1 (6 bases). Germline CDR1 is MNHEY and CDR2 is SVGAGI. The CDR3 is 14 amino acids. Trimming stripped 6 bases from V and 2 bases from J, with 11 bases between. CDR3 in DNA: TGTGCCAGCAGCACCCGGGACACCTACAATGAGCAGTTCTTC. This sequence encodes CASSTRDTYNEQFF.

The rearrangement joins TRBV29-1 to TRBJ2-1, with TRBD2 identical over 9 bases. The CDR3 has 14 amino acids. Germline V gene lookup returns CDR1 SQVTM and CDR2 ANQGSEA. Trimming took 3 bases from V and 6 from J; bases not matched to a gene: 6. The CDR3 nucleotides read TGCAGCGTTGAGCGGCTAGCGGGGATCAATGAGCAGTTCTTC. Its translation: CSVERLAGINEQFF.

This clone came up a few times. Other DNA variants within this sample encode the same CDR3. The V call is TRBV2, the J call TRBJ2-7; 9 positions agree with TRBD2. Germline CDR1 is SNHLY and CDR2 is FYNNEI. After removal of 8 bases from V and 5 bases from J, the junction contained 10 bases not matched to a gene. The CDR3 is 14 amino acids. In nucleotides, the CDR3 is TGTGCCAGCGTCTTACTAGCGGGTGGCGACGAGCAGTACTTC. It translates to CASVLLAGGDEQYF.

Worth noting for this clone: This specimen includes other DNA sequences encoding the same CDR3. The chain employs TRBV9 and TRBJ2-7, with TRBD1 matching 9 bases. Trimming cost V 2 bases and J 3 bases; bases outside gene matches: 6. CDR3 length equals 15 residues. Germline assignment: CDR1 SGDLS and CDR2 YYNGEE. The CDR3: CASSVGQGSFYEQYF. CDR3 nucleotide sequence: TGTGCCAGCAGCGTTGGACAGGGGAGTTTCTACGAGCAGTACTTC.

The chain employs TRBV7-9 and TRBJ2-1; D call uncertain. The CDR3 totals 12 residues. Trimming stripped 1 base from V and 6 bases from J, with 4 bases between. Germline V gives CDR1 SEHNR, CDR2 FQNEAQ (reference sequence). CDR3 bases: TGTGCCAGCAGCTTAGGCAGCAATGAGCAGTTCTTC. This gives the protein CASSLGSNEQFF. Full variable domain (missing parts from reference TRBV7-9 and TRBJ2-1): DTGVSQNPRHKITKRGQNVTFRCDPISEHNRLYWYRQTLGQGPEFLTYFQNEAQLEKSRLLSDRFSAERPKGSFSTLEIQRTEQGDSAMYLCASSLGSNEQFFGPGTRLTVL.

The gene calls are TRBV9 and TRBJ1-4; 8 nucleotides match TRBD1. CDR3 length equals 16 residues. The V and J ends lost 7 bases and 5 bases, in that order; junction bases with no gene match: 13. In germline, CDR1 is SGDLS, CDR2 YYNGEE. The CDR3 loop is CASARGGQGRNEKLFF. The CDR3 coding sequence is TGTGCCAGCGCAAGGGGCGGACAGGGCCGAAATGAAAAACTGTTTTTT.

V and J are TRBV7-9 and TRBJ1-2, with D possibly TRBD1 on 5 matching bases. The CDR3 spans 14 residues. The ends were cut back, 6 bases at V and 2 bases at J, with 13 bases in the middle. Germline V gene sequence: CDR1 SEHNR, CDR2 FQNEAQ (reference sequence). The CDR3 reads CASRLGGLNYGYTF. DNA of the CDR3: TGTGCCAGCAGATTGGGGGGATTAAACTATGGCTACACCTTC.

This clone was counted only a few times. J is TRBJ1-6 and V is TRBV2, with a possible D match to TRBD1 (6 bases). The CDR3 runs 15 residues. Trimming took off 4 bases at V and 7 bases at J, with 14 bases between the two ends. CDR1 and CDR2 from the germline V gene are SNHLY and FYNNEI. DNA of the CDR3: TGTGCCAGCAGTGTTCTCCCCAGGGGAAATTCACCCCTCCACTTT. Its translation: CASSVLPRGNSPLHF.

This clone was found a few times. J is TRBJ1-2 and V is TRBV5-6; D is undetermined. Germline values: CDR1 SGHDT, CDR2 YYEEEE. The CDR3 is made up of 13 amino acids. V lost 2 bases and J lost 3, with 8 bases in between. The CDR3 sequence is CASSLWTDYGYTF. The DNA for the CDR3 is TGTGCCAGCAGCTTATGGACTGACTATGGCTACACCTTC.

The chain recombines TRBV10-2 with TRBJ1-5; unclear D gene. Trimming cost V 6 bases and J 5 bases, with 11 bases left between them. The CDR3 is 13 residues long. Germline values: CDR1 WSHSY, CDR2 SAAADI. CDR3 region: CASRGGVYQPQHF. CDR3 in DNA: TGCGCCAGCAGAGGCGGAGTTTATCAGCCCCAGCATTTT.

In this sample, this clone turned up a few times. J is TRBJ2-1 and V is TRBV2, with D possibly TRBD1 on 6 matching bases. V lost 6 bases and J lost 9, with 15 bases in between. Germline values: CDR1 SNHLY, CDR2 FYNNEI. The CDR3 extends over 13 amino acids. The CDR3 region is CASRTYRDGEQFF. The CDR3 coding sequence is TGTGCCAGCAGGACTTACAGGGATGGTGAGCAGTTCTTC.

This clone has only a few counts. V and J are TRBV15 and TRBJ2-1; 8 bases fit TRBD1. The germline V gene encodes CDR1 LNHNV and CDR2 YYDKDF (reference sequence). The CDR3 contains 13 residues. The J segment lost 8 bases and the V segment lost 4 bases, leaving 4 bases of the junction unmatched. This CDR3 is CATSIRQGYEQFF. In DNA, the CDR3 is TGTGCCACCAGCATAAGACAGGGGTATGAGCAGTTCTTC.

The chain combines TRBV7-3 with TRBJ1-2, with D uncertain. This CDR3 is 13 amino acids long. Trimming pared 2 bases from V and 6 bases from J, leaving 10 bases between. Germline V gene lookup returns CDR1 SGHTA and CDR2 FQGTGA. CDR3: CASSLEAGDGYTF. The CDR3 DNA is TGTGCCAGCAGCTTAGAGGCCGGGGATGGCTACACCTTC.